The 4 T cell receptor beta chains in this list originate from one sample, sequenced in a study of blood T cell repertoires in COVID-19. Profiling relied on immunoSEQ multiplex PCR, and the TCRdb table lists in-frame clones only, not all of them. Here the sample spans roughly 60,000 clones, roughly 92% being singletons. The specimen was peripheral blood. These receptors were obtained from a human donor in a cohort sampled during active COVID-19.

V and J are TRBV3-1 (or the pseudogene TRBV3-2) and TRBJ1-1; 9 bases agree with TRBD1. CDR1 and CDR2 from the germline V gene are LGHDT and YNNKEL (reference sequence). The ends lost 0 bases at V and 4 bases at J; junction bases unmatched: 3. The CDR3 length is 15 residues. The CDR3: CASSQDTGGGTEAFF. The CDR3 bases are TGTGCCAGCAGCCAAGATACAGGGGGCGGCACTGAAGCTTTCTTT.

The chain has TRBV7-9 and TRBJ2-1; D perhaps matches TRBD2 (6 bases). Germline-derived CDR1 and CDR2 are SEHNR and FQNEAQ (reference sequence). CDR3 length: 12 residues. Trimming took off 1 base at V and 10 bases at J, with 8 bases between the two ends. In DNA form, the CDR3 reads TGTGCCAGCAGCTTAGTAGCGGCAGAGCAGTTCTTC. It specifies CASSLVAAEQFF.

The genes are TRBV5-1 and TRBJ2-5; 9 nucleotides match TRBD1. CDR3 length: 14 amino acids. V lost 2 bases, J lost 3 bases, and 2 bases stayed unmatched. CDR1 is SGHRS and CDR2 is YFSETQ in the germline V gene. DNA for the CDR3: TGCGCCAGCAGCTTTGGACAGGGGAAAGAGACCCAGTACTTC. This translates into CASSFGQGKETQYF.

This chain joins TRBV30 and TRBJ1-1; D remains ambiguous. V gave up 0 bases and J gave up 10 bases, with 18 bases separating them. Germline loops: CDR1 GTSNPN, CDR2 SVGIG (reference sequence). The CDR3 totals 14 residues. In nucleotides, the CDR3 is TGTGCCTGGAGTGTACATCTAGGAGGGATTGGAGCTTTCTTT. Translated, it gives CAWSVHLGGIGAFF.